The 27 T cell receptor beta chains in this list originate from one sample, sequenced in a study of blood T cell repertoires in COVID-19. Clones were sequenced by immunoSEQ multiplex PCR, and TCRdb holds only the in-frame ones, with some missing. The profile shows over 200,000 clones, 75% to 90% of them singletons. The sequencing sample was made of peripheral blood. The receptors were gathered from a man between 35 and 55 years old with acute or convalescent COVID-19.

The chain uses TRBV18 and TRBJ1-5; D not certain. Germline values: CDR1 KGHSH, CDR2 LQKENI. The CDR3 has 13 residues. With 3 bases removed from V and 4 bases from J, the gap between germline ends came to 7 bases. CDR3: CASSPTGNQPQHF. The CDR3 DNA sequence: TGTGCCAGCTCACCGACGGGAAATCAGCCCCAGCATTTT.

J is TRBJ2-3 and V is TRBV7-2, with D maybe TRBD1 (5 bases). Germline V CDR1 and CDR2: SGHTA, FQGNSA. Between the trimmed V and J ends, which lost 1 base and 1 base, there was a span of 12 bases. The CDR3 sequence is 16 residues long. The CDR3 protein is CASSLDWGLGTDTQYF. CDR3 nucleotides: TGTGCCAGCAGCTTAGATTGGGGCTTAGGCACAGATACGCAGTATTTT.

The chain recombines TRBV27 with TRBJ1-6, with 8 bases that match TRBD1. V lost 5 bases to trimming and J lost 4 bases; unmatched junction nucleotides: 10. Germline CDR1 MNHEY, CDR2 SMNVEV (reference sequence). This CDR3 has 17 amino acids. CDR3 coding DNA: TGTGCCAGCAGTCCCCAACCGACAGGGGTGTATAATTCACCCCTCCACTTT. This codes for CASSPQPTGVYNSPLHF.

This clone showed up just a few times. This chain connects TRBV13 to TRBJ1-2; no firm D call. Germline V CDR1 and CDR2: PRHDT, FYEKMQ (reference sequence). This CDR3 is 16 amino acids long. Trimming cost V 0 bases and J 5 bases, with 16 bases left between them. CDR3 residues: CASSLGRGRGGYGYTF. CDR3 nucleotides: TGTGCCAGCAGCTTAGGCCGAGGGCGGGGAGGGTATGGCTACACCTTC.

This sequence joins TRBV5-1 and TRBJ1-4; 7 bases agree with TRBD1. Per germline, CDR1 SGHRS and CDR2 YFSETQ. This CDR3 spans 14 amino acids. The ends lost 0 bases at V and 8 bases at J; junction bases unmatched: 4. In nucleotides, the CDR3 is TGCGCCAGCAGCTTGGTCTTGGGACAGGAAAAACTGTTTTTT. It is translated as CASSLVLGQEKLFF.

V gene TRBV3-1 (or the pseudogene TRBV3-2) combines with J gene TRBJ2-5, with TRBD2 matching over 8 bases. V lost 0 bases, J lost 2 bases, and 11 bases stayed unmatched. Germline-derived CDR1 and CDR2 are LGHDT and YNNKEL (reference sequence). This CDR3 has 18 residues. CDR3 sequence: CASSQDGPWGGRQETQYF. The CDR3 coding sequence is TGTGCCAGCAGCCAAGACGGGCCTTGGGGCGGGAGGCAAGAGACCCAGTACTTC.

In this sample, this clone turned up a few times. The gene calls are TRBV21-1 and TRBJ2-5; the table gives TRBD2 as D, unverified against the DNA. TRBV21-1 is flagged as a pseudogene. The CDR3 is made up of 20 amino acids. CDR3 amino acids: CASSKSGFSGGTEDQETQYF. Written as DNA, the CDR3 is TGTGCCAGCAGCAAATCGGGGTTTAGCGGGGGGACTGAAGACCAAGAGACCCAGTACTTC.

The chain uses TRBV7-9 and TRBJ1-2; maybe TRBD1 (6 bases). Germline V gives CDR1 SEHNR, CDR2 FQNEAQ (reference sequence). This CDR3 contains 15 residues. V shed 0 bases and J shed 8 bases, with 16 bases lying between them. DNA for the CDR3: TGTGCCAGCAGCTTAGCGAATGGACAGACGGTAGGCTACACCTTC. Protein: CASSLANGQTVGYTF.

This sequence joins TRBV21-1 and TRBJ1-1; the table calls TRBD1, which could not be checked here. TRBV21-1 is shown as a pseudogene. This CDR3 comprises 15 residues. The CDR3 nucleotides read TGTGCCAGCAGTCAACCGGACAGGCTATACACTGAAGCTTTCTTT. Its translation: CASSQPDRLYTEAFF.

For the CDR3, the DNA is TGTGCCAGCTCACCGTCGGCAGGGGGTACAAATCAGCCCCAGCATTTT. Its translation is CASSPSAGGTNQPQHF. This chain links TRBV18 with TRBJ1-5, with 7 bases identical to TRBD1. Germline CDR1 reads KGHSH; CDR2 reads LQKENI. The J segment lost 4 bases and the V segment lost 3 bases, leaving 9 bases of the junction unmatched. The CDR3 length is 16 residues.

V gene TRBV2 combines with J gene TRBJ1-2; tentative D call: TRBD1 (5 bases). The CDR3 runs 14 residues. V dropped 6 bases and J dropped 1 base, with 12 bases sitting between them. The germline V gene has CDR1 SNHLY and CDR2 FYNNEI. The DNA for the CDR3 is TGTGCCAGCAGCGTGGGGCGCTTTAACTATGGCTACACCTTC. Translating it yields CASSVGRFNYGYTF.

The V gene is TRBV19, the J gene TRBJ1-4; D uncertain. The V and J ends lost 5 bases and 8 bases respectively, with 9 bases between them. Germline CDR1 and CDR2: LNHDA and SQIVND (reference sequence). This CDR3 comprises 12 residues. The CDR3: CASSSLQEKLFF. Written as DNA, the CDR3 is TGTGCCAGTAGTTCCCTACAGGAAAAACTGTTTTTT.

The chain couples TRBV9 to TRBJ2-1; D remains ambiguous. This CDR3 contains 15 residues. V shed 0 bases and J shed 4 bases, with 11 bases lying between them. Germline values: CDR1 SGDLS, CDR2 YYNGEE. DNA for the CDR3: TGTGCCAGCAGCGTAGCCGGTACCCGATACAATGAGCAGTTCTTC. Its translation: CASSVAGTRYNEQFF.

This clone was picked up a small number of times. The rearrangement uses TRBV5-1 and TRBJ2-1; 9 nucleotides agree with TRBD1. Germline V gives CDR1 SGHRS, CDR2 YFSETQ. Losses at the gene ends were 1 base for V and 6 bases for J; bases not matched to a gene: 5. CDR3 length: 15 residues. The CDR3 region is CASSLRGQGTNEQFF. The DNA for the CDR3 is TGCGCCAGCAGCTTGAGGGGACAGGGAACCAATGAGCAGTTCTTC. Full variable domain (remainder filled in from reference TRBV5-1 and TRBJ2-1): KAGVTQTPRYLIKTRGQQVTLSCSPISGHRSVSWYQQTPGQGLQFLFEYFSETQRNKGNFPGRFSGRQFSNSRSEMNVSTLELGDSALYLCASSLRGQGTNEQFFGPGTRLTVL.

The gene calls are TRBV5-1 and TRBJ1-2; weak D call: TRBD1 (5 bases). CDR1 is SGHRS, CDR2 YFSETQ, per germline. The CDR3 runs to 13 residues. The germline V and J ends were trimmed by 2 bases and 4 bases, with 9 bases remaining between them. CDR3: CASSFQGPYGYTF. The CDR3, as DNA: TGCGCCAGCAGCTTTCAGGGCCCCTATGGCTACACCTTC.

The V and J genes are TRBV27 and TRBJ1-4, with D maybe TRBD1 (6 bases). The CDR3 spans 14 residues. V was clipped by 2 bases and J by 4 bases, with 8 bases between them. In germline, CDR1 is MNHEY, CDR2 SMNVEV (reference sequence). The CDR3 DNA reads as TGTGCCAGCAGTTTAGCACAGGGTAATGAAAAACTGTTTTTT. This codes for CASSLAQGNEKLFF.

The chain recombines TRBV19 with TRBJ1-5, with TRBD1 as a possible D gene (5 bases). The CDR3 contains 15 residues. The germline gives CDR1 LNHDA, CDR2 SQIVND (reference sequence). V was shortened by 1 base and J by 7 bases, with 14 bases between the two germline ends. The CDR3 spells CASSIGGTRRQPQHF. In DNA form, the CDR3 reads TGTGCCAGTAGTATAGGGGGGACTCGGAGACAGCCCCAGCATTTT.

The CDR3 loop is CAIRQDNHNSPLHF. CDR3 DNA: TGTGCCATTCGCCAGGACAACCATAATTCACCCCTCCACTTT. The chain employs TRBV2 and TRBJ1-6, with D tentatively TRBD1 (5 bases). Between the trimmed V and J ends, which lost 10 bases and 5 bases, there was a span of 15 bases. The CDR3 loop spans 14 amino acids. Germline assignment: CDR1 SNHLY and CDR2 FYNNEI.

V gene TRBV5-1 combines with J gene TRBJ2-5; D perhaps matches TRBD1 (6 bases). CDR1 is SGHRS and CDR2 is YFSETQ in the germline V gene. V lost 4 bases to trimming and J lost 0 bases, with 13 bases between them. This CDR3 has 15 amino acids. CDR3: CASSPGQGNQETQYF. CDR3 sequence (DNA): TGCGCCAGCAGCCCGGGGCAGGGGAACCAAGAGACCCAGTACTTC.

The gene calls are TRBV7-9 and TRBJ2-5; 8 bases align to TRBD1. The CDR3 length is 16 residues. Germline V lookup: CDR1 SEHNR, CDR2 FQNEAQ (reference sequence). Unmatched junction bases numbered 9, after V lost 2 bases and J lost 4 bases. The chain's CDR3 is CASSLPRDRPRETQYF. DNA for the CDR3: TGTGCCAGCAGCTTACCCCGGGACAGGCCAAGAGAGACCCAGTACTTC.

The rearrangement joins TRBV20-1 to TRBJ2-7; no clear D gene. V was shortened by 3 bases and J by 0 bases, with 9 bases between the two germline ends. CDR3 length: 13 amino acids. The germline V gene encodes CDR1 DFQATT and CDR2 SNEGSKA (reference sequence). The CDR3 sequence: CSASDPVSYEQYF. CDR3 coding DNA: TGCAGTGCTAGTGATCCGGTCTCCTACGAGCAGTACTTC.

This clone was detected only once. The J gene is TRBJ2-1, the V gene TRBV9; weak D call: TRBD1 (6 bases). Between the trimmed V and J ends, which lost 0 bases and 0 bases, there was a span of 13 bases. The CDR3 length is 17 residues. Germline V gene lookup returns CDR1 SGDLS and CDR2 YYNGEE. This chain's CDR3 is CASSVGGQSSSYNEQFF. The DNA for the CDR3 is TGTGCCAGCAGCGTAGGCGGACAGTCCAGCTCCTACAATGAGCAGTTCTTC. Full variable domain (rest looked up from reference TRBV9 and TRBJ2-1): DSGVTQTPKHLITATGQRVTLRCSPRSGDLSVYWYQQSLDQGLQFLIQYYNGEERAKGNILERFSAQQFPDLHSELNLSSLELGDSALYFCASSVGGQSSSYNEQFFGPGTRLTVL.

The rearrangement uses TRBV6-5 and TRBJ2-2; 7 nucleotides line up with TRBD1. The CDR3 is 14 amino acids. Per the germline V gene, CDR1 is MNHEY and CDR2 is SVGAGI. Trimming removed 7 bases from V and 3 bases from J; junction bases left unmatched: 5. DNA of the CDR3: TGTGCCAGCAACCGGGACAGAGACACCGGGGAGCTGTTTTTT. It yields the protein CASNRDRDTGELFF.

V usage is TRBV5-1 and J usage is TRBJ2-1; possible D gene TRBD2, 6 bases. This CDR3 region has 13 residues. The V gene's germline CDR1 is SGHRS and CDR2 YFSETQ. The V end lost 1 base, the J end lost 8 bases, and 10 bases lay between the germline ends. CDR3 loop: CASSLYSSDEQFF. In DNA form, the CDR3 reads TGCGCCAGCAGCTTGTATTCTAGCGATGAGCAGTTCTTC.

The chain couples TRBV4-1 to TRBJ2-6; D call uncertain. Trimming removed 0 bases at V and 4 bases at J, with 10 bases between. The germline V gene encodes CDR1 MGHRA and CDR2 YSYEKL. This CDR3 has 16 amino acids. The CDR3 bases are TGCGCCAGCAGCCAAGATGCCGCGTCCGGGGCCAACGTCCTGACTTTC. Protein product: CASSQDAASGANVLTF.

DNA for the CDR3: TGTGCCAGCAGCCAAGATGGTCTAGCGGGGGGTCCTAGCACAGATACGCAGTATTTT. Translating it yields CASSQDGLAGGPSTDTQYF. The chain carries TRBV3-1 (or the pseudogene TRBV3-2) and TRBJ2-3; 11 bases align to TRBD2. Germline CDR1 is LGHDT and CDR2 is YNNKEL (reference sequence). J gave up 0 bases and V 0 bases, and 8 bases lay outside the gene matches. The CDR3 runs to 19 residues.

The genes are TRBV16 and TRBJ2-4, with D perhaps TRBD2 (7 bases). The CDR3 extends over 14 amino acids. From germline, CDR1 is KGHSY and CDR2 FQNENV. V was shortened by 4 bases and J by 13 bases, with 20 bases between the two germline ends. CDR3 protein: CASSPPGGPDPQYF. The CDR3 coding sequence is TGTGCCAGCAGCCCTCCCGGGGGGCCGGATCCCCAGTACTTC.